This T cell receptor beta chain was profiled in a study of cytomegalovirus exposure and HLA in healthy donors. Study-level information: There were fewer than 130 million unique TCR beta sequences, drawn from roughly 200 million T cells, in an earlier analysis. Whole-study results and caveats: Analyzed later, association rates of TCRs varied across HLA loci, with DRB1 most and HLA-C fewest. Sequencing had likely introduced a cluster of highly shared sequence variants as an artifact.

The germline CDR1 and CDR2 sequences are LGHNA and YSLEER. The CDR3 sequence is 15 residues long. V was cut by 2 bases and J by 0 bases, with 10 bases left in between. This clone was observed a single time. Its antigen is as yet unknown. PCR primers comprised 60 Vbeta and 13 Jbeta primers. Only in-frame clones appear in the TCRdb table, and some are missing; sequencing was by immunoSEQ multiplex PCR. The sample lists roughly 200,000 clones; approximately 70% were seen once. This chain links TRBV4-3 with TRBJ1-1; D is unresolved. The sequencing input was PBMCs. This TCR came from a man in his forties or fifties in good health and CMV-seropositive. For the CDR3, the DNA is TGCGCCAGCAGCCAATCGACATTCGTGAACACTGAAGCTTTCTTT. This gives the protein CASSQSTFVNTEAFF.